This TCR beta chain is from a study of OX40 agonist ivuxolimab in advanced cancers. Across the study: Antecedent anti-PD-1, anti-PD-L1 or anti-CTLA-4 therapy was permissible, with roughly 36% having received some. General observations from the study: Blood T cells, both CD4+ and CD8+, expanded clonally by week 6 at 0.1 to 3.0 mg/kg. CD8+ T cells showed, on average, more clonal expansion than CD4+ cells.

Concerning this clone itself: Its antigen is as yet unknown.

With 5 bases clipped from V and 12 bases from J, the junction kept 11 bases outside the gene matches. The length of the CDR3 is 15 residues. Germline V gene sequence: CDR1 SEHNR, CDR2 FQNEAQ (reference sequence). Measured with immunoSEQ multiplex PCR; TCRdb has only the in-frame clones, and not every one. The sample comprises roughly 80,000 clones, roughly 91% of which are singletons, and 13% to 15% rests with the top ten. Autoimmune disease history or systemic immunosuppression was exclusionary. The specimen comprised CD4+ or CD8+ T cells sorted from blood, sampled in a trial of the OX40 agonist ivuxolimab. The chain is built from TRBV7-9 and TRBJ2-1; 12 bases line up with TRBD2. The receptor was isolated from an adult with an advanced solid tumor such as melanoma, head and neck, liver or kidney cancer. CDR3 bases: TGTGCCAGCAGCGCACTAGCGGGAGGTCGGGAGAGGCAGTTCTTC. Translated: CASSALAGGRERQFF.